The 7 T cell receptor beta chains given below trace back to one sample, sequenced in a study of T cell repertoires in cytomegalovirus infection (dated by TCRdb to the late 2010s). Sequenced on an Illumina HiSeq 1500. Using fastp at Q25 and MiXCR, TCRdb reprocessed the public reads and kept productive beta chains. Every distinct CDR3 protein forms one entry, paired with its most common genes and DNA. This sample lists approximately 70,000 distinct CDR3 sequences; 4% were detected once. Of the sample, roughly 22% is held by the ten largest clones. The specimen sequenced was PBMCs. These receptors all stem from a human donor in good health (CMV status not recorded). Some clones in this sample may be carry-over from other donors' samples.

This clonotype was picked up many times. J is TRBJ2-6 and V is TRBV5-6, with D uncertain. With 4 bases removed from V and 0 bases from J, the gap between germline ends came to 8 bases. Looked up from germline, CDR1 is SGHDT and CDR2 is YYEEEE. The CDR3 totals 15 residues. The CDR3: CASSSRHSGANVLTF. The CDR3 DNA sequence: TGTGCCAGCAGCAGTCGTCACTCTGGGGCCAACGTCCTGACTTTC. Together with reference TRBV5-6 and TRBJ2-6, the CDR3 gives the full variable domain: DAGVTQSPTHLIKTRGQQVTLRCSPKSGHDTVSWYQQALGQGPQFIFQYYEEEERQRGNFPDRFSGHQFPNYSSELNVNALLLGDSALYLCASSSRHSGANVLTFGAGSRLTVL.

This clonotype showed up many times. This rearrangement joins TRBV15 to TRBJ1-1, with D unresolved. CDR3 length: 13 residues. The V gene's germline CDR1 is LNHNV and CDR2 YYDKDF (reference sequence). Trimming took 3 bases from V and 0 from J, leaving 5 bases between them. CDR3 loop: CATSRGLNTEAFF. For the CDR3, the DNA is TGTGCCACCAGCAGGGGCTTGAACACTGAAGCTTTCTTT.

There are many counts of this clonotype. The chain joins TRBV7-2 to TRBJ2-1, with TRBD2 matching over 9 bases. V lost 5 bases to trimming and J lost 2 bases; unmatched junction nucleotides: 7. The CDR3 is 16 residues long. Per germline, CDR1 SGHTA and CDR2 FQGNSA. The CDR3 nucleotides are TGTGCCAGCAGCCTCTGGGCTAGCGGGACCTACAATGAGCAGTTCTTC. Translation: CASSLWASGTYNEQFF.

This clonotype was seen at least ten times. V usage is TRBV7-2 and J usage is TRBJ2-3; TRBD2 might be the D (6 bases). In germline, CDR1 is SGHTA, CDR2 FQGNSA. This CDR3 region has 14 residues. V dropped 5 bases and J dropped 6 bases, with 15 bases sitting between them. The CDR3 spells CASSRDFGSDTQYF. In nucleotides, the CDR3 is TGTGCCAGCAGCCGGGACTTCGGGTCGGATACGCAGTATTTT. Using reference TRBV7-2 and TRBJ2-3 for the parts outside the CDR3, the full variable domain is GAGVSQSPSNKVTEKGKDVELRCDPISGHTALYWYRQSLGQGLEFLIYFQGNSAPDKSGLPSDRFSAERTGGSVSTLTIQRTQQEDSAVYLCASSRDFGSDTQYFGPGTRLTVL.

At least ten counts were recorded for this clonotype. The CDR3, as DNA: TGTGCCAGCAGCAACGTGTATGGCGAAAAACTGTTTTTT. Its translation is CASSNVYGEKLFF. This rearrangement joins TRBV28 to TRBJ1-4, with D uncertain. Trimming shortened V by 6 bases and J by 8 bases, and 13 bases separated the two germline ends. The CDR3 is 13 residues long. Germline V CDR1 and CDR2: MDHEN, SYDVKM.

This rearrangement joins TRBV5-3 to TRBJ2-1; perhaps TRBD1 as D (6 bases). TRBV5-3 is labeled an ORF, and its function is uncertain. This CDR3 has 16 amino acids. Trimming took off 8 bases at V and 2 bases at J, with 20 bases between the two ends. CDR3 sequence reads: CASSHGRDRTYNEQFF. Here the CDR3 DNA reads TGTGCCAGCAGCCACGGTCGCGACAGGACCTACAATGAGCAGTTCTTC.

At least ten counts were recorded for this clonotype. The rearrangement links TRBV11-3 to TRBJ2-5, with 10 bases lining up with TRBD2. Germline assignment: CDR1 SGHNT and CDR2 YENEEA. The CDR3 length is 16 residues. Germline trimming cut 1 base from V and 6 bases from J; bases unmatched to any gene: 8. CDR3 sequence reads: CASSLGGLAARQTQYF. The DNA for the CDR3 is TGTGCCAGCAGCTTAGGAGGACTAGCGGCCCGACAGACCCAGTACTTC. Supplemented by reference TRBV11-3 and TRBJ2-5, the full variable domain reads EAGVVQSPRYKIIEKKQPVAFWCNPISGHNTLYWYLQNLGQGPELLIRYENEEAVDDSQLPKDRFSAERLKGVDSTLKIQPAELGDSAVYLCASSLGGLAARQTQYFGPGTRLLVL.